These 26 T cell receptor beta chains share one sample of origin, sequenced in a study of cytomegalovirus exposure and HLA in healthy donors. The PCR made use of 60 Vbeta and 13 Jbeta primers. Produced via immunoSEQ multiplex PCR; TCRdb's table is partial and in-frame only. The data contain some 150,000 clones, 65% to 80% of them singletons. Sequencing input: PBMCs. The origin of the receptors is a woman in her 30s in good health and CMV-seronegative.

This sequence joins TRBV9 and TRBJ1-1; D may be TRBD1 (5 bases). The CDR3 is made up of 13 amino acids. The ends were cut back, 3 bases at V and 1 base at J, with 7 bases in the middle. The germline V gene encodes CDR1 SGDLS and CDR2 YYNGEE. In DNA, the CDR3 is TGTGCCAGCAGCGCCCAGGGGAACACTGAAGCTTTCTTT. It is translated as CASSAQGNTEAFF.

This clone was recorded a few times. This chain connects TRBV5-1 to TRBJ2-3, with a weak D call TRBD1 (5 bases). CDR1 and CDR2 (germline): SGHRS, YFSETQ. CDR3 length: 15 amino acids. V gave up 4 bases and J gave up 2 bases, with 14 bases separating them. The CDR3 loop is CASSPREFATDTQYF. The CDR3 DNA sequence: TGCGCCAGCAGCCCCAGGGAATTTGCCACAGATACGCAGTATTTT.

V and J are TRBV21-1 and TRBJ1-1; the table's D call, TRBD1, was not checked against the DNA. TRBV21-1 has pseudogene status. The CDR3 extends over 12 amino acids. The CDR3 loop reads CAGQYWDTEAFF. CDR3 bases: TGTGCCGGGCAATACTGGGACACTGAAGCTTTCTTT.

The chain is built from TRBV28 and TRBJ2-7, with D perhaps matching TRBD2 (5 bases). The germline V and J ends were trimmed by 5 bases and 0 bases, with 14 bases remaining between them. The CDR3 consists of 15 residues. Germline CDR1 reads MDHEN; CDR2 reads SYDVKM. CDR3: CASSPRGVPSYEQYF. The CDR3 DNA follows: TGTGCCAGCAGTCCCCGGGGAGTCCCCTCCTACGAGCAGTACTTC.

This chain links TRBV5-6 with TRBJ2-5; 9 bases are shared with TRBD2. The junction had 6 bases not matched to a gene; V was cut back by 3 bases and J by 3 bases. The CDR3 consists of 15 residues. Looked up from germline, CDR1 is SGHDT and CDR2 is YYEEEE. The CDR3 DNA follows: TGTGCCAGCAGCTACTGGACTAGCGACAAAGAGACCCAGTACTTC. It codes for CASSYWTSDKETQYF.

The chain recombines TRBV30 with TRBJ1-5, with D perhaps matching TRBD1 (5 bases). Trimming cost V 2 bases and J 4 bases, with 9 bases left between them. The CDR3 sequence is 13 residues long. Germline V CDR1 and CDR2: GTSNPN, SVGIG (reference sequence). The CDR3 nucleotides are TGTGCCTGGAGTAAATCAGGGAATCAGCCCCAGCATTTT. The encoded protein is CAWSKSGNQPQHF.

In its sample, this clone was seen a few times. V usage is TRBV4-2 and J usage is TRBJ2-7; TRBD1 is a possible D gene (5 bases). Per germline, CDR1 LGHNA and CDR2 YNFKEQ. V shed 1 base and J shed 4 bases, with 14 bases lying between them. The CDR3 has 15 amino acids. This CDR3 reads CASSQVWQGVYEQYF. Written as DNA, the CDR3 is TGTGCCAGCAGCCAAGTATGGCAGGGCGTTTACGAGCAGTACTTC.

This chain joins TRBV7-8 and TRBJ2-1; 11 bases fit TRBD2. The CDR3 runs to 15 residues. Trimming removed 4 bases from V and 6 bases from J; junction bases left unmatched: 5. Germline CDR1 reads SGHVS; CDR2 reads FQNEAQ. CDR3 nucleotides: TGTGCCAGCAGCTCGACTAGCGGGGTCCCCAATGAGCAGTTCTTC. This encodes CASSSTSGVPNEQFF.

This chain links TRBV5-4 with TRBJ2-3; D not certain. The CDR3 has 14 residues. Germline V lookup: CDR1 SGHNT, CDR2 YYREEE (reference sequence). V gave up 2 bases and J gave up 6 bases, with 13 bases separating them. This CDR3 reads CASSFLGGADTQYF. CDR3 nucleotides: TGTGCCAGCAGCTTCCTGGGTGGAGCGGATACGCAGTATTTT.

The rearrangement joins TRBV29-1 to TRBJ2-1; D gene uncertain. Trimming cost V 4 bases and J 0 bases, with 10 bases left between them. Per the germline V gene, CDR1 is SQVTM and CDR2 is ANQGSEA. The CDR3 has 14 amino acids. The CDR3 bases are TGCAGCGTTGTGGTGCGCACCTCCTACAATGAGCAGTTCTTC. Its translation is CSVVVRTSYNEQFF.

CDR3 amino acids: CAWSVRRGPTEAFF. In DNA, the CDR3 is TGTGCCTGGAGTGTACGGAGGGGGCCGACTGAAGCTTTCTTT. The chain is built from TRBV30 and TRBJ1-1, with 7 bases matching TRBD1. The CDR3 has 14 residues. Per the germline V gene, CDR1 is GTSNPN and CDR2 is SVGIG (reference sequence). Germline trimming cut 0 bases from V and 5 bases from J; bases unmatched to any gene: 6.

This chain connects TRBV15 to TRBJ2-7; TRBD2 is a possible D gene (6 bases). The CDR3 runs 13 residues. Trimming removed 0 bases at V and 6 bases at J, with 9 bases between. From germline, CDR1 is LNHNV and CDR2 YYDKDF (reference sequence). The CDR3: CATSRDRRGEQYF. CDR3 bases: TGTGCCACCAGCAGAGATCGGCGGGGCGAGCAGTACTTC.

The chain uses TRBV4-3 and TRBJ2-3; 10 bases are a match to TRBD2. CDR3 length equals 16 residues. Per the germline V gene, CDR1 is LGHNA and CDR2 is YSLEER. Germline trimming cut 2 bases from V and 3 bases from J; bases unmatched to any gene: 5. Here the CDR3 DNA reads TGCGCCAGCAGCCAAAATCCTAGCGGGAGAACAGATACGCAGTATTTT. Translating gives CASSQNPSGRTDTQYF.

There are a few counts of this clone. V usage is TRBV7-9 and J usage is TRBJ1-5; 9 bases fit TRBD1. J was trimmed by 5 bases and V by 3 bases; bases with no gene match: 2. The germline V gene has CDR1 SEHNR and CDR2 FQNEAQ (reference sequence). CDR3 length: 14 amino acids. CDR3 coding DNA: TGTGCCAGCAGCTTGGGACAGGGCGATCAGCCCCAGCATTTT. This gives the protein CASSLGQGDQPQHF.

The count of this clone is one. The chain is built from TRBV7-2 and TRBJ1-2; D possibly corresponds to TRBD1 (5 bases). V dropped 2 bases and J dropped 7 bases, with 14 bases sitting between them. CDR3 size: 14 residues. The germline V gene has CDR1 SGHTA and CDR2 FQGNSA. CDR3 nucleotide sequence: TGTGCCAGCAGCTTAATGGGGACGGAGGGTGGCTACACCTTC. Translation: CASSLMGTEGGYTF.

The V gene is TRBV6-1, the J gene TRBJ2-3; D is perhaps TRBD2 (6 bases). Germline V lookup: CDR1 MNHNS, CDR2 SASEGT. The ends were cut back, 2 bases at V and 1 base at J, with 10 bases in the middle. The length of the CDR3 is 15 residues. The CDR3: CASSENGGGTDTQYF. The CDR3 DNA reads as TGTGCCAGCAGTGAAAATGGCGGGGGCACAGATACGCAGTATTTT.

This clone has just a few counts. This chain uses TRBV2 with TRBJ1-1, with no clear D. Germline lookup yields CDR1 SNHLY and CDR2 FYNNEI. Between the trimmed V and J ends, which lost 0 bases and 4 bases, there was a span of 9 bases. CDR3 length: 14 residues. The CDR3 spells CASSEAFGVTEAFF. As DNA, the CDR3 is TGTGCCAGCAGTGAAGCTTTCGGGGTCACTGAAGCTTTCTTT.

The J gene is TRBJ1-2, the V gene TRBV5-1; 11 nucleotides line up with TRBD1. CDR1 SGHRS and CDR2 YFSETQ come from the germline V gene. There are 20 residues in the CDR3. V lost 3 bases and J lost 0; bases outside the gene matches: 16. CDR3 DNA: TGCGCCAGCAGCTCGGGACAGGGGGGGTCCATAACCCTTACTAACTATGGCTACACCTTC. This translates into CASSSGQGGSITLTNYGYTF. Drawing the rest from reference TRBV5-1 and TRBJ1-2, the complete variable domain is KAGVTQTPRYLIKTRGQQVTLSCSPISGHRSVSWYQQTPGQGLQFLFEYFSETQRNKGNFPGRFSGRQFSNSRSEMNVSTLELGDSALYLCASSSGQGGSITLTNYGYTFGSGTRLTVV.

The rearrangement uses TRBV4-1 and TRBJ2-6, with D maybe TRBD1 (6 bases). Trimming shortened V by 1 base and J by 0 bases, and 16 bases separated the two germline ends. Germline V gives CDR1 MGHRA, CDR2 YSYEKL. The CDR3 contains 19 residues. CDR3 bases: TGCGCCAGCAGCCAAGGATGGACAGTTGGCGACTCTGGGGCCAACGTCCTGACTTTC. This gives the protein CASSQGWTVGDSGANVLTF.

V usage is TRBV7-3 and J usage is TRBJ2-2; tentatively, D is TRBD1 (6 bases). This CDR3 is built from 15 residues. Germline V CDR1 and CDR2: SGHTA, FQGTGA. Trimming removed 6 bases at V and 1 base at J, with 12 bases between. The CDR3 reads CASSPGHQNTGELFF. DNA of the CDR3: TGTGCCAGCAGTCCGGGACACCAGAACACCGGGGAGCTGTTTTTT. Complete variable domain (other parts from reference TRBV7-3 and TRBJ2-2): GAGVSQTPSNKVTEKGKYVELRCDPISGHTALYWYRQSLGQGPEFLIYFQGTGAADDSGLPNDRFFAVRPEGSVSTLKIQRTERGDSAVYLCASSPGHQNTGELFFGEGSRLTVL.

This chain joins TRBV19 and TRBJ2-5, with TRBD1 as a possible D gene (6 bases). Germline CDR1 and CDR2: LNHDA and SQIVND (reference sequence). V lost 2 bases and J 4 bases, leaving 11 bases between the germline ends. The CDR3 consists of 14 residues. CDR3 sequence (DNA): TGTGCCAGTAGTATAACAGGGTCGGGAGAGACCCAGTACTTC. Amino acids: CASSITGSGETQYF. Full variable domain (remainder filled in from reference TRBV19 and TRBJ2-5): DGGITQSPKYLFRKEGQNVTLSCEQNLNHDAMYWYRQDPGQGLRLIYYSQIVNDFQKGDIAEGYSVSREKKESFPLTVTSAQKNPTAFYLCASSITGSGETQYFGPGTRLLVL.

The rearrangement uses TRBV5-1 and TRBJ1-5; TRBD1 aligns across 8 bases. V dropped 4 bases and J dropped 3; count of bases not matched to a gene: 9. Germline values: CDR1 SGHRS, CDR2 YFSETQ. This CDR3 is 16 amino acids long. The CDR3 reads CASSIGAGQDNQPQHF. The CDR3 region has the DNA TGCGCCAGCAGCATTGGGGCGGGACAGGACAATCAGCCCCAGCATTTT.

This clone was seen only a few times. V and J are TRBV7-3 and TRBJ2-5, with TRBD2 identical over 11 bases. The CDR3 is 15 amino acids. The V segment lost 5 bases and the J segment 4 bases; nucleotides outside the gene matches: 6. Germline CDR1 is SGHTA and CDR2 is FQGTGA. CDR3 protein: CASSRSGRGVETQYF. The CDR3 region has the DNA TGTGCCAGCAGCCGTAGCGGGAGGGGGGTAGAGACCCAGTACTTC.

The chain has TRBV5-8 and TRBJ2-1; 8 bases match TRBD2. V shed 2 bases and J 15 bases; nucleotides not matched to a gene: 7. This CDR3 is built from 12 residues. CDR1 is SGHTS, CDR2 YDEGEE, per germline. The CDR3 bases are TGTGCCAGCAGCTTTAGGCGGGGGGAGGCGTTCTTC. It yields the protein CASSFRRGEAFF.

The chain links TRBV28 to TRBJ1-1; D remains unclear. This CDR3 is 13 amino acids long. Looked up from germline, CDR1 is MDHEN and CDR2 is SYDVKM. V lost 2 bases to trimming and J lost 4 bases, with 8 bases between them. The CDR3 here is CASSLRVGTEAFF. CDR3 DNA: TGTGCCAGCAGTTTACGGGTCGGCACTGAAGCTTTCTTT.

The V and J genes are TRBV25-1 and TRBJ2-1, with D hard to call. The CDR3 contains 12 residues. CDR1 MGHDK and CDR2 SYGVNS come from the germline V gene. The germline V and J ends were trimmed by 4 bases and 6 bases, with 7 bases remaining between them. The CDR3 nucleotides read TGTGCCAGCAGTGTATCTAGCAATGAGCAGTTCTTC. This encodes CASSVSSNEQFF.